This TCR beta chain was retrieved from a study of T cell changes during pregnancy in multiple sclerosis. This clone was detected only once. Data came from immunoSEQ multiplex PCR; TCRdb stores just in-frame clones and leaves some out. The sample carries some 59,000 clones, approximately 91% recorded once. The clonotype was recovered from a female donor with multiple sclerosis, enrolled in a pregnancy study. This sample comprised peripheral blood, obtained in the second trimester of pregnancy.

CDR3 loop: CASSSWTSGGNNEQFF. As DNA, the CDR3 is TGTGCCAGTAGTTCCTGGACTAGCGGGGGTAACAATGAGCAGTTCTTC. The chain carries TRBV19 and TRBJ2-1; 13 bases line up with TRBD2. From germline, CDR1 is LNHDA and CDR2 SQIVND (reference sequence). V was pared by 5 bases and J by 5 bases, with 6 bases of the junction left unmatched. There are 16 residues in the CDR3. Full variable domain (outside the CDR3, taken from reference TRBV19 and TRBJ2-1): DGGITQSPKYLFRKEGQNVTLSCEQNLNHDAMYWYRQDPGQGLRLIYYSQIVNDFQKGDIAEGYSVSREKKESFPLTVTSAQKNPTAFYLCASSSWTSGGNNEQFFGPGTRLTVL.